This TCR beta chain was recorded in a study of cytomegalovirus exposure and HLA in healthy donors. Use of 60 Vbeta and 13 Jbeta primers characterized the PCR. TCRdb's copy holds only in-frame clones and misses some; the assay was immunoSEQ multiplex PCR. The sample lists fewer than 180,000 clones; about 85% were seen once. V lost 7 bases and J lost 8, with 32 bases in between. Germline V gives CDR1 SEHNR, CDR2 FQNEAQ (reference sequence). The CDR3 consists of 19 residues. The receptor's source is a human donor in good health. The V and J genes are TRBV7-9 and TRBJ1-4; possible D gene TRBD1, 6 bases. Input material: PBMCs. CDR3 DNA: TGTGCCAGCACCATCCTGCGACAGGCCGGGGGGTATAATGAAGAAAAACTGTTTTTT. Protein product: CASTILRQAGGYNEEKLFF.